Shown below are 5 T cell receptor beta chains from a single sample sequenced in a study of blood T cell repertoires in COVID-19. Clones were sequenced by immunoSEQ multiplex PCR, and TCRdb holds only the in-frame ones, with some missing. The sample has about 120,000 clones, around 89% seen once. Sample: peripheral blood. Source of these receptors: a woman in her fifties or sixties with COVID-19, enrolled during active disease.

Only a few counts were recorded for this clone. CDR3 in DNA: TGTGCCAGCAGCTCACGGTCGGGGTCAGAGACCCAGTACTTC. Its protein product is CASSSRSGSETQYF. The genes are TRBV7-9 and TRBJ2-5; TRBD2 might be the D (5 bases). V was pared by 4 bases and J by 4 bases, with 13 bases between. The CDR3 extends over 14 amino acids. Per the germline V gene, CDR1 is SEHNR and CDR2 is FQNEAQ (reference sequence).

The chain combines TRBV6-4 with TRBJ1-1, with 11 nucleotides matching TRBD1. The CDR3 spans 15 residues. Trimming at V came to 4 bases and at J to 1 base, leaving 2 bases not matched to a gene. Germline V lookup: CDR1 MRHNA, CDR2 SNTAGT. The CDR3 here is CASSAGTGGNTEAFF. The CDR3 coding sequence is TGTGCCAGCAGTGCCGGGACAGGGGGGAACACTGAAGCTTTCTTT.

This clone was picked up a small number of times. The V gene is TRBV2, the J gene TRBJ1-1, with TRBD1 identical over 7 bases. Germline CDR1 and CDR2: SNHLY and FYNNEI. This CDR3 has 14 residues. J lost 0 bases, V lost 5 bases, and 3 bases had no gene match. The CDR3 coding sequence is TGTGCCAGCAGTCCGACAGGGATGAACACTGAAGCTTTCTTT. Translated: CASSPTGMNTEAFF.

The CDR3: CASSQTSGGSTDTQYF. The DNA of the CDR3 is TGTGCCAGCAGCCAGACTAGCGGGGGCAGCACAGATACGCAGTATTTT. The chain combines TRBV7-2 with TRBJ2-3; 12 bases fit TRBD2. Losses at the gene ends were 5 bases for V and 0 bases for J; bases not matched to a gene: 3. The CDR3 loop spans 16 amino acids. Germline loops: CDR1 SGHTA, CDR2 FQGNSA. Full variable domain (missing parts from reference TRBV7-2 and TRBJ2-3): GAGVSQSPSNKVTEKGKDVELRCDPISGHTALYWYRQSLGQGLEFLIYFQGNSAPDKSGLPSDRFSAERTGGSVSTLTIQRTQQEDSAVYLCASSQTSGGSTDTQYFGPGTRLTVL.

The chain couples TRBV27 to TRBJ1-1; 8 positions match TRBD1. CDR3 size: 13 residues. Germline CDR1 reads MNHEY; CDR2 reads SMNVEV (reference sequence). Unmatched junction bases numbered 1, after V lost 7 bases and J lost 0 bases. The CDR3 bases are TGTGCCAGCACAGGGGGCATGAACACTGAAGCTTTCTTT. Its protein product is CASTGGMNTEAFF.